There are a few counts of the clone carrying this TCR beta chain. Through a sample-barcoded 5' primer and a J-beta primer mix, a second PCR was run for roughly 6 to 11 cycles. Each cDNA molecule received a tag from a template-switch adaptor that had 12 random nucleotides. Using its own MiXCR run on the 5' RACE reads, TCRdb lists one record per CDR3 protein. This sample has roughly 1.9 million distinct CDR3 sequences, with 35% to 50% found just once. This sample is part of a study of blood T cells in healthy people across ages. This TCR was recovered from a human donor in good health. Sequenced input: blood.

CDR3 protein: CASSPNGQGANGYTF. CDR3 in DNA: TGTGCCAGCAGCCCGAACGGACAGGGGGCTAATGGCTACACCTTC. The rearrangement uses TRBV6-5 and TRBJ1-2, with 11 bases aligning to TRBD1. This CDR3 contains 15 residues. CDR1 MNHEY and CDR2 SVGAGI come from the germline V gene. V trimming: 6 bases; J trimming: 6 bases; junction bases outside the gene matches: 9.